Below, 24 T cell receptor beta chains from the same sample are listed, as sequenced in a study of human T cells and chemical hapten exposure. As to time point: patch test 1, 2 weeks after DPC sensitization. Treatment in this sample: therapeutic diphenylcyclopropenone sensitization with weekly scalp DPC. TCRdb used MiXCR to reprocess the RACE reads, holding one entry per CDR3 protein. Of roughly 360,000 distinct CDR3 sequences listed, nearly 5% are singletons. Source: whole blood, taken in connection with sensitization to the hapten diphenylcyclopropenone (DPC). The receptors originated from a woman aged 45-65 years with alopecia areata. Some clones in this sample may be carry-over from other donors' samples.

This clonotype was recorded a few times. V usage is TRBV29-1 and J usage is TRBJ1-2, with D perhaps matching TRBD1 (5 bases). This CDR3 contains 15 residues. V was cut by 3 bases and J by 1 base, with 15 bases left in between. Germline V gene sequence: CDR1 SQVTM, CDR2 ANQGSEA. The CDR3 DNA reads TGCAGCGTTGAGTATGAACAGGCATTTAACTATGGCTACACCTTC. The encoded protein is CSVEYEQAFNYGYTF.

This clonotype was seen at least ten times. J is TRBJ2-7 and V is TRBV7-9; 7 bases align to TRBD1. CDR1 is SEHNR, CDR2 FQNEAQ, per germline (reference sequence). V shed 6 bases, J shed 3 bases, and the junction held 5 bases outside the gene matches. The CDR3 length is 13 residues. The CDR3 region is CASSLSGGYEQYF. Here the CDR3 DNA reads TGTGCCAGCAGTCTTTCAGGGGGCTACGAGCAGTACTTC.

This clonotype was seen at least ten times. This chain links TRBV20-1 with TRBJ1-5; 8 nucleotides match TRBD1. Unmatched junction bases numbered 3, after V lost 5 bases and J lost 3 bases. The CDR3 has 13 amino acids. Per the germline V gene, CDR1 is DFQATT and CDR2 is SNEGSKA (reference sequence). CDR3 protein: CSASTGVNQPQHF. Written as DNA, the CDR3 is TGCAGTGCTTCGACAGGGGTCAATCAGCCCCAGCATTTT.

This clonotype appeared many times. The chain joins TRBV28 to TRBJ2-7; perhaps TRBD2 as D (5 bases). The CDR3 is 14 amino acids. V lost 6 bases, J lost 6 bases, and 18 bases lay in between. Per the germline V gene, CDR1 is MDHEN and CDR2 is SYDVKM. CDR3 sequence reads: CASSTAGGGREQYF. The DNA of the CDR3 is TGTGCCAGCAGCACTGCCGGAGGCGGGCGCGAGCAGTACTTC.

This clonotype was observed at least ten times. The gene calls are TRBV4-3 and TRBJ2-1, with a tentative D call TRBD2 (5 bases). V lost 4 bases to trimming and J lost 0 bases, with 13 bases between them. Germline loops: CDR1 LGHNA, CDR2 YSLEER. CDR3 length: 16 amino acids. The CDR3 bases are TGCGCCAGCAGCCCGAGCGGCGGGCCCTCCTACAATGAGCAGTTCTTC. Encoded protein: CASSPSGGPSYNEQFF.

This clonotype came up many times. The chain carries TRBV5-1 and TRBJ1-2; no definite D call. Trimming took off 6 bases at V and 6 bases at J, with 12 bases between the two ends. Germline CDR1 and CDR2: SGHRS and YFSETQ. The CDR3 spans 12 residues. CDR3 nucleotides: TGCGCCAGCACGGAGGAAGGAAATGGCTACACCTTC. As protein: CASTEEGNGYTF. Complete variable domain (other parts from reference TRBV5-1 and TRBJ1-2): KAGVTQTPRYLIKTRGQQVTLSCSPISGHRSVSWYQQTPGQGLQFLFEYFSETQRNKGNFPGRFSGRQFSNSRSEMNVSTLELGDSALYLCASTEEGNGYTFGSGTRLTVV.

The sample holds a few counts of this clonotype. The chain joins TRBV13 to TRBJ1-1; D gene uncertain. Trimming removed 6 bases from V and 7 bases from J, with 9 bases in between. This CDR3 spans 11 amino acids. Germline V gene data show CDR1 as PRHDT and CDR2 as FYEKMQ (reference sequence). The CDR3 coding sequence is TGTGCCAGCAGACGGGGATATGAAGCTTTCTTT. Translated: CASRRGYEAFF. Full variable domain (missing parts from reference TRBV13 and TRBJ1-1): AAGVIQSPRHLIKEKRETATLKCYPIPRHDTVYWYQQGPGQDPQFLISFYEKMQSDKGSIPDRFSAQQFSDYHSELNMSSLELGDSALYFCASRRGYEAFFGQGTRLTVV.

Comment on this clonotype: This sequence may be a read error, since a much larger clone differs from it by one base. The chain employs TRBV2 and TRBJ2-3; unclear D gene. CDR1 is SNHLY, CDR2 FYNNEI, per germline. This CDR3 has 13 residues. The CDR3 sequence is CTSSEVARSTQYF. The CDR3 region has the DNA TGTACCAGCAGTGAAGTGGCGAGAAGCACGCAGTATTTT.

This clonotype occurred many times. V is TRBV29-1 and J is TRBJ1-1; the D gene is possibly TRBD1 (5 bases). V was pared by 4 bases and J by 0 bases, with 15 bases between. CDR1 SQVTM and CDR2 ANQGSEA come from the germline V gene. This CDR3 is built from 15 residues. CDR3 bases: TGCAGCGTTGGAGCCGGTGGGGGGATGAACACTGAAGCTTTCTTT. Amino acid sequence: CSVGAGGGMNTEAFF.

The chain couples TRBV7-2 to TRBJ2-5; 7 bases fit TRBD1. The V and J ends lost 1 base and 4 bases, in that order; junction bases with no gene match: 6. The CDR3 loop spans 15 amino acids. Germline V gene sequence: CDR1 SGHTA, CDR2 FQGNSA. The CDR3 DNA is TGTGCCAGCAGCTTAGGGGACAGAAACGCAGAGACCCAGTACTTC. Amino acid sequence: CASSLGDRNAETQYF. Drawing the rest from reference TRBV7-2 and TRBJ2-5, the complete variable domain is GAGVSQSPSNKVTEKGKDVELRCDPISGHTALYWYRQSLGQGLEFLIYFQGNSAPDKSGLPSDRFSAERTGGSVSTLTIQRTQQEDSAVYLCASSLGDRNAETQYFGPGTRLLVL.

V is TRBV18 and J is TRBJ1-4, with 8 bases that match TRBD1. Trimming at V came to 1 base and at J to 7 bases, leaving 5 bases not matched to a gene. The CDR3 is made up of 15 amino acids. The germline V gene has CDR1 KGHSH and CDR2 LQKENI. CDR3 nucleotide sequence: TGTGCCAGCTCACCACAAGGACAGGGACTTGAAAAACTGTTTTTT. Translation: CASSPQGQGLEKLFF. The full variable domain, with the rest looked up from reference TRBV18 and TRBJ1-4, is NAGVMQNPRHLVRRRGQEARLRCSPMKGHSHVYWYRQLPEEGLKFMVYLQKENIIDESGMPKERFSAEFPKEGPSILRIQQVVRGDSAAYFCASSPQGQGLEKLFFGSGTQLSVL.

The sample holds many counts of this clonotype. V gene TRBV5-1 combines with J gene TRBJ2-4, with 12 positions matching TRBD2. The CDR3 extends over 17 amino acids. Germline V gene sequence: CDR1 SGHRS, CDR2 YFSETQ. The J segment lost 1 base and the V segment lost 2 bases, leaving 4 bases of the junction unmatched. CDR3 sequence reads: CASSFASGREAKNIQYF. Written as DNA, the CDR3 is TGCGCCAGCAGCTTCGCTAGCGGGAGGGAGGCCAAAAACATTCAGTACTTC.

As for this clonotype: A much more abundant neighbour one base away suggests this may be a read error. The CDR3 end shows no conserved phenylalanine or tryptophan, and so a read error is likely. V and J are TRBV7-9 and TRBJ2-3; D perhaps matches TRBD2 (7 bases). The CDR3 runs to 16 residues. CDR1 is SEHNR, CDR2 FQNEAQ, per germline (reference sequence). The V end was cut by 0 bases, the J end by 1 base, with 11 bases between. CDR3 region: CASSLAGGPGTDTQYY. As DNA, the CDR3 is TGTGCCAGCAGCTTAGCGGGGGGGCCCGGCACAGATACGCAGTATTAT.

This clonotype has ten or more counts. The CDR3, as DNA: TGTGCCAGCAGCTTATACAGGGGGCTGTATGGCTACACCTTC. Protein: CASSLYRGLYGYTF. The J gene is TRBJ1-2, the V gene TRBV7-2, with TRBD1 matching 9 bases. The J segment lost 5 bases and the V segment lost 2 bases, leaving 3 bases of the junction unmatched. This CDR3 has 14 amino acids. Germline V gene sequence: CDR1 SGHTA, CDR2 FQGNSA.

Many counts were recorded for this clonotype. The chain uses TRBV10-3 and TRBJ2-5, with a possible D match to TRBD2 (5 bases). Germline CDR1 ENHRY, CDR2 SYGVKD. The CDR3 is 14 residues long. Trimming left V 4 bases short and J 1 base short, with 10 bases between. CDR3: CAISGAGVQETQYF. The CDR3 region has the DNA TGTGCCATCAGTGGGGCCGGGGTCCAAGAGACCCAGTACTTC.

This clonotype was counted ten times or more. This rearrangement joins TRBV12-3 or TRBV12-4 to TRBJ1-2; maybe TRBD1 (5 bases). V dropped 6 bases and J dropped 3 bases, with 20 bases sitting between them. This CDR3 is 16 amino acids long. The CDR3 loop reads CASSPLGAVSDYGYTF. The CDR3 DNA reads TGTGCCAGCAGCCCCTTAGGGGCTGTATCGGACTATGGCTACACCTTC.

This clonotype was observed a handful of times. V gene TRBV12-3 or TRBV12-4 combines with J gene TRBJ2-3; D could derive from TRBD1 or TRBD2 (5 bases each). The germline V and J ends were trimmed by 3 bases and 4 bases, with 8 bases remaining between them. This CDR3 has 13 amino acids. The CDR3 spells CASSLTAADTQYF. The CDR3 bases are TGTGCCAGCAGTTTGACAGCGGCAGATACGCAGTATTTT.

This clonotype came up a few times. The CDR3 nucleotides read TGTGCCAGCAGAAGGACGGAGCCTGAGGAAGCTTTCTTT. Residues: CASRRTEPEEAFF. This chain uses TRBV6-1 with TRBJ1-1; D is undetermined. The CDR3 is made up of 13 amino acids. Per the germline V gene, CDR1 is MNHNS and CDR2 is SASEGT. With 6 bases removed from V and 8 bases from J, the gap between germline ends came to 16 bases.

The sample holds many counts of this clonotype. V and J are TRBV6-5 and TRBJ2-2; unclear D gene. Deletions cut 2 bases from V and 9 bases from J, with 4 bases between. The CDR3 runs to 11 residues. The V gene's germline CDR1 is MNHEY and CDR2 SVGAGI. Here the CDR3 DNA reads TGTGCCAGCAGTTACCGAAGGGAGCTGTTTTTT. Its translation: CASSYRRELFF.

In its sample, this clonotype was seen a few times. The chain joins TRBV19 to TRBJ2-1; D possibly corresponds to TRBD1 (5 bases). This CDR3 has 15 amino acids. Germline V gene sequence: CDR1 LNHDA, CDR2 SQIVND (reference sequence). Trimming shortened V by 3 bases and J by 7 bases, and 16 bases separated the two germline ends. Written as DNA, the CDR3 is TGTGCCAGTAGTATGAGTCAGGGCCTTTGGAATGAGCAGTTCTTC. It codes for CASSMSQGLWNEQFF. The full variable domain, with the rest looked up from reference TRBV19 and TRBJ2-1, is DGGITQSPKYLFRKEGQNVTLSCEQNLNHDAMYWYRQDPGQGLRLIYYSQIVNDFQKGDIAEGYSVSREKKESFPLTVTSAQKNPTAFYLCASSMSQGLWNEQFFGPGTRLTVL.

This clonotype has at least ten counts. This chain joins TRBV5-1 and TRBJ1-1; tentatively, D is TRBD1 (6 bases). This CDR3 contains 12 residues. V was clipped by 4 bases and J by 11 bases, with 15 bases between them. CDR1 and CDR2 (germline): SGHRS, YFSETQ. CDR3 DNA: TGCGCCAGCAGCACGGCGGGGGGCGCCGCTTTCTTT. Translating it yields CASSTAGGAAFF. The whole variable domain, filled in from reference TRBV5-1 and TRBJ1-1, reads KAGVTQTPRYLIKTRGQQVTLSCSPISGHRSVSWYQQTPGQGLQFLFEYFSETQRNKGNFPGRFSGRQFSNSRSEMNVSTLELGDSALYLCASSTAGGAAFFGQGTRLTVV.

In this sample, this clonotype turned up many times. The gene calls are TRBV29-1 and TRBJ2-1; D uncertain. The germline V gene encodes CDR1 SQVTM and CDR2 ANQGSEA. The CDR3 has 16 residues. V was clipped by 2 bases and J by 0 bases, with 14 bases between them. CDR3 amino acids: CSVESFRRVSYNEQFF. The CDR3 nucleotides are TGCAGCGTTGAATCCTTCCGACGGGTCTCCTACAATGAGCAGTTCTTC.

This clonotype was counted many times. The genes are TRBV9 and TRBJ2-3, with 11 nucleotides matching TRBD2. The CDR3 length is 15 residues. After removal of 2 bases from V and 5 bases from J, the junction contained 4 bases not matched to a gene. Germline CDR1 and CDR2: SGDLS and YYNGEE. The CDR3 DNA reads TGTGCCAGCAGCGTGGTAGCGGGGGGGAAAGATACGCAGTATTTT. This encodes CASSVVAGGKDTQYF.

This clonotype was counted at least ten times. The V call is TRBV7-9, the J call TRBJ2-1; unclear D gene. The CDR3 extends over 12 amino acids. Germline loops: CDR1 SEHNR, CDR2 FQNEAQ (reference sequence). V was shortened by 1 base and J by 8 bases, with 6 bases between the two germline ends. The CDR3 spells CASSLGRDEQFF. Here the CDR3 DNA reads TGTGCCAGCAGCTTAGGTAGGGATGAGCAGTTCTTC.